This entry lists 22 T cell receptor beta chains sequenced from one sample in a study of T cells after yellow fever vaccination. TCRdb re-analysed the 5' RACE reads in MiXCR, keeping a single row per CDR3 protein. In the table there are hundreds of thousands of distinct CDR3 sequences, 8.7% of which are singletons. This specimen was PBMCs, taken on the day of the first yellow fever vaccination. These TCRs come from a man aged 18 to 29 who received the YFV17D yellow fever vaccine.

Only a few counts were recorded for this clonotype. The rearrangement joins TRBV28 to TRBJ2-6; TRBD1 matches at 8 bases. J lost 0 bases, V lost 6 bases, and 7 bases had no gene match. The germline V gene has CDR1 MDHEN and CDR2 SYDVKM. This CDR3 spans 17 amino acids. The chain's CDR3 is CASRTGEISSGANVLTF. Written as DNA, the CDR3 is TGTGCCAGCAGGACAGGGGAAATCAGCTCTGGGGCCAACGTCCTGACTTTC.

The chain links TRBV14 to TRBJ2-7; TRBD2 matches at 7 bases. Germline lookup yields CDR1 SGHDN and CDR2 FVKESK. The CDR3 covers 15 residues. J was trimmed by 0 bases and V by 3 bases; bases with no gene match: 5. CDR3: CASSHWRGSSYEQYF. CDR3 nucleotides: TGTGCCAGCAGCCATTGGCGGGGGAGCTCCTACGAGCAGTACTTC.

This clonotype has only a few counts. The CDR3 is CASSPNAVDTEAFF. Here the CDR3 DNA reads TGTGCCAGCTCACCTAACGCAGTAGACACTGAAGCTTTCTTT. V gene TRBV18 combines with J gene TRBJ1-1, with D uncertain. V lost 3 bases to trimming and J lost 3 bases, with 11 bases between them. The CDR3 is made up of 14 amino acids. CDR1 KGHSH and CDR2 LQKENI come from the germline V gene.

Many counts were recorded for this clonotype. The V call is TRBV7-9, the J call TRBJ2-3, with TRBD2 matching 15 bases. The CDR3 has 16 residues. The V gene's germline CDR1 is SEHNR and CDR2 FQNEAQ (reference sequence). After removal of 3 bases from V and 5 bases from J, the junction contained 3 bases not matched to a gene. CDR3 sequence reads: CASSFGLAGGQDTQYF. In DNA, the CDR3 is TGTGCCAGCAGCTTCGGACTAGCGGGGGGGCAAGATACGCAGTATTTT.

This clonotype was seen a handful of times. The chain has TRBV20-1 and TRBJ1-5; D call uncertain. Trimming shortened V by 6 bases and J by 4 bases, and 13 bases separated the two germline ends. Germline CDR1 DFQATT, CDR2 SNEGSKA (reference sequence). CDR3 length: 13 amino acids. The chain's CDR3 is CSAKAGQNQPQHF. CDR3 DNA: TGCAGTGCCAAAGCTGGGCAGAATCAGCCCCAGCATTTT.

CDR3 region: CASSPTRHIPGEQYF. The CDR3, as DNA: TGTGCCAGCAGCCCTACTCGACACATACCCGGCGAGCAGTACTTC. The chain couples TRBV4-2 to TRBJ2-7; D is unresolved. Trimming pared 4 bases from V and 6 bases from J, leaving 19 bases between. This CDR3 spans 15 amino acids. Germline V gene sequence: CDR1 LGHNA, CDR2 YNFKEQ.

The chain couples TRBV5-1 to TRBJ2-1, with D perhaps matching TRBD2 (5 bases). Per germline, CDR1 SGHRS and CDR2 YFSETQ. This CDR3 region has 15 residues. Trimming took off 4 bases at V and 4 bases at J, with 15 bases between the two ends. CDR3: CASSAGGSDYNEQFF. The CDR3 nucleotides read TGCGCCAGCAGCGCGGGCGGTTCCGATTACAATGAGCAGTTCTTC.

This clonotype was found many times. The chain is built from TRBV5-1 and TRBJ2-3; 8 bases agree with TRBD1. The germline CDR1 and CDR2 sequences are SGHRS and YFSETQ. The ends lost 7 bases at V and 5 bases at J; junction bases unmatched: 6. The CDR3 totals 13 residues. The CDR3 DNA is TGCGCCAGCGGCCAGGGGGCAGAAGATACGCAGTATTTT. It is translated as CASGQGAEDTQYF.

This clonotype was observed a handful of times. V usage is TRBV20-1 and J usage is TRBJ2-3, with D tentatively TRBD2 (6 bases). The CDR3 length is 13 residues. Germline assignment: CDR1 DFQATT and CDR2 SNEGSKA (reference sequence). Trimming left V 7 bases short and J 3 bases short, with 14 bases between. The CDR3 DNA sequence: TGCAGTGTGCCGTCTCGGGGGACAGATACGCAGTATTTT. As protein: CSVPSRGTDTQYF.

This clonotype was seen more than once but under ten times. The chain joins TRBV20-1 to TRBJ2-1; D unclear. V shed 8 bases and J shed 5 bases, with 22 bases lying between them. Looked up from germline, CDR1 is DFQATT and CDR2 is SNEGSKA (reference sequence). The CDR3 extends over 15 amino acids. DNA for the CDR3: TGCAGTTGGTTAACCCGGGTTTCCCCGAACAATGAGCAGTTCTTC. It yields the protein CSWLTRVSPNNEQFF.

This clonotype has just a few counts. V and J are TRBV9 and TRBJ2-1, with TRBD1 matching 8 bases. The J segment lost 10 bases and the V segment lost 2 bases, leaving 5 bases of the junction unmatched. The CDR3 runs 13 residues. Germline V CDR1 and CDR2: SGDLS, YYNGEE. CDR3 DNA sequence: TGTGCCAGCAGCGTCGGGACAGGCTGGGAGCAGTTCTTC. It yields the protein CASSVGTGWEQFF.

This clonotype has a handful of counts. V gene TRBV11-2 combines with J gene TRBJ2-3; either TRBD1 or TRBD2 may supply D (6 bases each). V was shortened by 4 bases and J by 0 bases, with 20 bases between the two germline ends. This CDR3 region has 18 residues. Germline V gene data show CDR1 as SGHAT and CDR2 as FQNNGV. In DNA, the CDR3 is TGTGCCAGCAGCTCCAGTCGAGGTCGGGGGCGGAGCACAGATACGCAGTATTTT. It is translated as CASSSSRGRGRSTDTQYF.

This clonotype has at least ten counts. The chain combines TRBV4-1 with TRBJ2-2, with 9 bases that match TRBD1. Germline V gene data show CDR1 as MGHRA and CDR2 as YSYEKL. CDR3 length: 16 residues. V gave up 2 bases and J gave up 4 bases; unmatched junction bases: 5. As DNA, the CDR3 is TGCGCCAGCAGCCAACCGGACAGGGGTGGCACCGGGGAGCTGTTTTTT. The encoded protein is CASSQPDRGGTGELFF.

This clonotype was counted between two and nine times. The gene calls are TRBV27 and TRBJ2-7, with TRBD2 identical over 9 bases. The J segment lost 3 bases and the V segment lost 4 bases, leaving 10 bases of the junction unmatched. This CDR3 region has 16 residues. The V gene's germline CDR1 is MNHEY and CDR2 SMNVEV (reference sequence). The CDR3: CASSSPAGGRYYEQYV. The CDR3 DNA follows: TGTGCCAGCAGTTCTCCAGCGGGGGGCCGTTACTACGAGCAGTACGTC.

At least ten counts were recorded for this clonotype. The chain combines TRBV6-5 with TRBJ1-3; D unresolved. V was shortened by 2 bases and J by 0 bases, with 14 bases between the two germline ends. Germline CDR1 and CDR2: MNHEY and SVGAGI. The CDR3 totals 17 residues. CDR3 in amino acids: CASSYLEEYFSGNTIYF. The CDR3 nucleotides are TGTGCCAGCAGTTACCTGGAGGAGTACTTCTCTGGAAACACCATATATTTT.

This clonotype came up a few times. The chain employs TRBV15 and TRBJ1-2; D is possibly TRBD1 (5 bases). Germline CDR1 reads LNHNV; CDR2 reads YYDKDF (reference sequence). V lost 6 bases to trimming and J lost 4 bases, with 9 bases between them. The CDR3 is made up of 12 amino acids. The CDR3 protein is CATRQEPYGYTF. The CDR3 coding sequence is TGTGCCACCAGACAGGAACCCTATGGCTACACCTTC.

The gene calls are TRBV20-1 and TRBJ2-3, with D maybe TRBD1 (5 bases). This CDR3 region has 13 residues. Looked up from germline, CDR1 is DFQATT and CDR2 is SNEGSKA (reference sequence). Trimming cost V 3 bases and J 6 bases, with 13 bases left between them. CDR3 in DNA: TGCAGTGCTAGTGGGGCAGGGTGGGATACGCAGTATTTT. Residues: CSASGAGWDTQYF.

This clonotype was picked up many times. The rearrangement links TRBV12-3 or TRBV12-4 to TRBJ2-1; no clear D gene. The V end lost 5 bases, the J end lost 0 bases, and 11 bases lay between the germline ends. The CDR3 is 15 amino acids. CDR3 sequence reads: CASSLWESSYNEQFF. In DNA, the CDR3 is TGTGCCAGCAGTCTCTGGGAAAGCTCCTACAATGAGCAGTTCTTC.

This clonotype occurred many times. The V gene is TRBV4-1, the J gene TRBJ1-5; D unclear. Per the germline V gene, CDR1 is MGHRA and CDR2 is YSYEKL. Trimming removed 1 base at V and 5 bases at J, with 18 bases between. The CDR3 sequence is 17 residues long. The CDR3 sequence is CASSQAGWPVKDQPQHF. CDR3 in DNA: TGCGCCAGCAGCCAAGCGGGTTGGCCAGTAAAAGATCAGCCCCAGCATTTT.

The rearrangement joins TRBV7-9 to TRBJ2-2; possible D gene TRBD2, 5 bases. Trimming took off 5 bases at V and 7 bases at J, with 17 bases between the two ends. The CDR3 runs to 15 residues. Germline CDR1 SEHNR, CDR2 FQNEAQ (reference sequence). The CDR3 here is CASSPSSLAGGELFF. CDR3 bases: TGTGCCAGCAGCCCTAGCTCCCTAGCCGGCGGGGAGCTGTTTTTT. The full variable domain, in which reference TRBV7-9 and TRBJ2-2 provide the parts outside the CDR3, is DTGVSQNPRHKITKRGQNVTFRCDPISEHNRLYWYRQTLGQGPEFLTYFQNEAQLEKSRLLSDRFSAERPKGSFSTLEIQRTEQGDSAMYLCASSPSSLAGGELFFGEGSRLTVL.

The genes are TRBV5-6 and TRBJ2-5; no reliable D call. This CDR3 spans 13 amino acids. The V end lost 3 bases, the J end lost 3 bases, and 9 bases lay between the germline ends. Germline-derived CDR1 and CDR2 are SGHDT and YYEEEE. The CDR3 bases are TGTGCCAGCAGCTCCCAGCGAAAAGAGACCCAGTACTTC. Its protein product is CASSSQRKETQYF.

The chain employs TRBV18 and TRBJ1-2; D uncertain. The CDR3 loop spans 13 amino acids. Trimming removed 5 bases at V and 4 bases at J, with 11 bases between. Germline loops: CDR1 KGHSH, CDR2 LQKENI. The chain's CDR3 is CASSSDTAYGYTF. CDR3 nucleotides: TGTGCCAGCTCATCCGACACAGCCTATGGCTACACCTTC.